This T cell receptor beta chain was retrieved from a study of T cells after yellow fever vaccination. Overall study: Fractions with few cells were prepared using SMART-Seq v4 Ultra Low Input.

The germline gives CDR1 LGHNA, CDR2 YSLEER. This CDR3 comprises 15 residues. There are many counts of this clonotype. Its specificity is unknown. The junction does not match germline at one end; this may be a read error. Whole-study results and caveats: Most primary-vaccination clones reappeared after the booster (just under 98% CD4, approximately 88% CD8). Weaker, the secondary response had a peak occurring faster, on day 5 versus 15.

TCR cDNA, made by 5'RACE template switching, carried an added universal primer site and UMIs. TCRdb reanalysed the 5' RACE reads using MiXCR and keeps one entry per CDR3 protein. The table includes hundreds of thousands of distinct CDR3 sequences, roughly 3.5% detected once. The V call is TRBV4-3, the J call TRBJ2-2, with 9 bases matching TRBD1. Source: PBMCs, taken on the day of the yellow fever booster vaccination. The TCR originated in a man aged 18 to 30 who received the YFV17D yellow fever vaccine. The CDR3: CASSRGTGNPGELFF. The DNA of the CDR3 is TGCGCCAGCAGCCGAGGGACAGGGAACCCCGGGGAGCTGTTTTTT.